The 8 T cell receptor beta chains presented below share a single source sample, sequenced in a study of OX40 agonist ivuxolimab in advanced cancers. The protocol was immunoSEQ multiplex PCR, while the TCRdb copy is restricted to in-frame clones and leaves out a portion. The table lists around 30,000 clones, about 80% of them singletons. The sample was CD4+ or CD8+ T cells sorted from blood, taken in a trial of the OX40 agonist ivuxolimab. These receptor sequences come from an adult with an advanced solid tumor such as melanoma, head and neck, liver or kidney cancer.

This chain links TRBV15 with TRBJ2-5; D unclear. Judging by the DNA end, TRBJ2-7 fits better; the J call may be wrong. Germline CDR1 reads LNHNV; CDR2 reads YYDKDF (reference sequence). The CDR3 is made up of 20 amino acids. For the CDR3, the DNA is TGTGCCACCAGCAGAGGTCGACAAAGAGGCCCGTATAGGTGGGCCTACGAGCAGTACTTC. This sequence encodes CATSRGRQRGPYRWAYEQYF.

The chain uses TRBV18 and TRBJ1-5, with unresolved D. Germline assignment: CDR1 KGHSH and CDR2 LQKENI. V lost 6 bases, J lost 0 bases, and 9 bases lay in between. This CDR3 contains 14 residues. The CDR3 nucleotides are TGTGCCAGCTCGCCCCAACATAGCAATCAGCCCCAGCATTTT. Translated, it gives CASSPQHSNQPQHF.

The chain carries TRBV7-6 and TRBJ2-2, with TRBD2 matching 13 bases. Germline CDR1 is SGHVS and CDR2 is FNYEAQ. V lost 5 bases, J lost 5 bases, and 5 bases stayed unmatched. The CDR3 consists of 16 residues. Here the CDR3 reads CASSELAGGLTGELFF. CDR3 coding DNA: TGTGCCAGCAGCGAACTAGCGGGAGGGTTGACCGGGGAGCTGTTTTTT. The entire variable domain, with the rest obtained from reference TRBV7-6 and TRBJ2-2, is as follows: GAGVSQSPRYKVTKRGQDVALRCDPISGHVSLYWYRQALGQGPEFLTYFNYEAQQDKSGLPNDRFSAERPEGSISTLTIQRTEQRDSAMYRCASSELAGGLTGELFFGEGSRLTVL.

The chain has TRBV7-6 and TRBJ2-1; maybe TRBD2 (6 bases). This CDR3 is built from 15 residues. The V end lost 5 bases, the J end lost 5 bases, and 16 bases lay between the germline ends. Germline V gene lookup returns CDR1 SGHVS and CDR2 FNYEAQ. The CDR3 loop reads CASSVGLPPHNEQFF. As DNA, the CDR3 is TGTGCCAGCAGCGTAGGACTACCGCCCCACAATGAGCAGTTCTTC.

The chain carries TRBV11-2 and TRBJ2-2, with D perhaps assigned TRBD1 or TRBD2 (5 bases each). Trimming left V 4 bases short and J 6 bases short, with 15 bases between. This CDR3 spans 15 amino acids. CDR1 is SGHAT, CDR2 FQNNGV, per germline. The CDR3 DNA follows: TGTGCCAGCAGCTCGTCCCCGGGGCATGCCGGGGAGCTGTTTTTT. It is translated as CASSSSPGHAGELFF.

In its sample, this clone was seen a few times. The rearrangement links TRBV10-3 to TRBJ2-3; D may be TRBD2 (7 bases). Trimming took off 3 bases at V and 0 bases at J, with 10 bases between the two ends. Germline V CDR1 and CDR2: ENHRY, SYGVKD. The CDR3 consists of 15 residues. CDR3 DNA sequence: TGTGCCATCAGTGATGAGGGGGGGAGCACAGATACGCAGTATTTT. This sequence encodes CAISDEGGSTDTQYF.

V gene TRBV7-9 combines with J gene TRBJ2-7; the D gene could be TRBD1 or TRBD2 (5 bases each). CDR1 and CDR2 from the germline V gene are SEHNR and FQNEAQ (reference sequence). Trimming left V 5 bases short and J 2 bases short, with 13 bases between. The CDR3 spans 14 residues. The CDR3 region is CASSAGTGTYEQYF. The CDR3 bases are TGTGCCAGCAGCGCCGGGACGGGGACCTACGAGCAGTACTTC.

DNA of the CDR3: TGTGCCAGCAGCTTAGGGGGACCAAACACTGAAGCTTTCTTT. This sequence encodes CASSLGGPNTEAFF. The chain uses TRBV7-2 and TRBJ1-1, with a possible D match to TRBD1 (5 bases). The CDR3 has 14 amino acids. Trimming left V 1 base short and J 2 bases short, with 8 bases between. Germline values: CDR1 SGHTA, CDR2 FQGNSA.